This T cell receptor (beta chain) was sequenced during a study of CD8+ T cells in alopecia areata. For the study at large: People stayed on tofacitinib for 6 to 18 months, then stopped the drug for 6 months.

Trimming took off 7 bases at V and 4 bases at J, with 16 bases between the two ends. The CDR3 consists of 14 residues. Per germline, CDR1 MNHNY and CDR2 SVGAGI (reference sequence). General study findings and limits: Affected scalp, especially in alopecia totalis/universalis, had a higher clonality than normal scalp did.

This clone appeared a few times. What it binds is not known. Treatment meaning: oral pan-JAK inhibitor, 5-10 mg twice daily. It was cDNA, reverse transcribed from extracted RNA, that served as the sequencing template. Repertoires were generated with immunoSEQ multiplex PCR, while TCRdb's copy carries only in-frame clones and drops some. The sample contains about 180,000 clones, 51% of which appear only once. This material consisted of CD8+ T cells sorted from blood, taken around week 53, from a patient treated with tofacitinib. The chain uses TRBV6-6 and TRBJ1-1; D is possibly TRBD1 (6 bases). This TCR derives from a human donor with alopecia areata. The CDR3 DNA reads TGTGCCAGCACCAAAGGGGGGGCAGCCACTGAAGCTTTCTTT. This gives the protein CASTKGGAATEAFF.